This T cell receptor (beta chain) came from a study of response to subunit inactivated influenza vaccine. Whole-study results and caveats: Authors suggested that a seasonal influenza vaccination recruits few new T cells each time.

TCRdb redid the calling of the RT-PCR reads with MiXCR, one entry per CDR3 protein. The table includes 600,000 to 850,000 distinct CDR3 sequences, approximately 15% detected once. This clonotype was picked up many times. Its antigen remains unknown. With 0 bases removed from V and 0 bases from J, the gap between germline ends came to 3 bases. Germline CDR1 and CDR2: SGHRS and YFSETQ. This CDR3 spans 13 amino acids. Source: PBMCs from blood, taken 14 to 15 days before vaccination. This clonotype originated in a middle-aged man who received an inactivated influenza vaccine. The rearrangement links TRBV5-1 to TRBJ1-1; D ambiguous. Here the CDR3 reads CASSLEVNTEAFF. The CDR3 DNA reads TGCGCCAGCAGCTTGGAGGTGAACACTGAAGCTTTCTTT.